This T cell receptor beta chain was observed in a study of blood T cell repertoires in COVID-19. Study overall: Acute and convalescent COVID-19 samples came from the United States, Italy and Spain. The analysed material was cDNA or gDNA that came from T cells, B-cell-depleted T cells, or PBMCs.

Repertoires were generated with immunoSEQ multiplex PCR, while TCRdb's copy carries only in-frame clones and drops some. The data show approximately 31,000 clones, with approximately 86% seen just once and roughly 6% held by the top ten. Relative to its sample, this clone is medium-sized (0.01 to 0.1%). The specimen was peripheral blood. This TCR was recovered from a woman of 80 years or more with active or convalescent COVID-19.

The CDR3 loop reads CSVEASVAGGRYEQFF. CDR3 in DNA: TGCAGCGTTGAAGCCTCAGTAGCGGGGGGGCGGTATGAGCAGTTCTTC. V usage is TRBV29-1 and J usage is TRBJ2-1; 11 bases are shared with TRBD2. After removal of 1 base from V and 8 bases from J, the junction contained 10 bases not matched to a gene. CDR1 and CDR2 (germline): SQVTM, ANQGSEA. The CDR3 runs 16 residues.